The 5 T cell receptor beta chains in this list originate from one sample, sequenced in a study of vaccination and CD4 T cells after COVID-19. No antigen has been identified for these receptors. With the Oncomine TCR Beta short-read assay, DNA from cultured CD4+ T cells was sequenced. TCRdb analysed the PCR reads with MiXCR anew, one entry per CDR3 protein. This sample has about 25,000 distinct CDR3 sequences, with around half found just once. Indicated treatment: roughly ten-day PBMC culture with coronavirus spike peptide pools or control peptides (ViraFEST assay). Sequences were obtained from CD4+ T cells from blood, cultured in vitro. The receptors originated from a human donor who had recovered from COVID-19.

V gene TRBV5-1 combines with J gene TRBJ1-1, with D possibly matching TRBD1 (6 bases). The CDR3 runs to 14 residues. The V and J ends lost 6 bases and 1 base respectively, with 13 bases between them. Germline CDR1 SGHRS, CDR2 YFSETQ. The CDR3 DNA follows: TGCGCCAGCACCTGGGGGCCCTCGAACACTGAAGCTTTCTTT. Protein: CASTWGPSNTEAFF.

This clonotype was seen more than once but under ten times. The chain couples TRBV19 to TRBJ1-1; tentatively, D is TRBD1 (6 bases). The V end lost 3 bases, the J end lost 2 bases, and 16 bases lay between the germline ends. The CDR3 consists of 16 residues. The germline V gene has CDR1 LNHDA and CDR2 SQIVND (reference sequence). DNA for the CDR3: TGTGCCAGTAGTATGGGCAGGGGAAGGGAAAACACTGAAGCTTTCTTT. Protein sequence: CASSMGRGRENTEAFF.

J is TRBJ2-3 and V is TRBV7-2; no definite D call. Deletions cut 2 bases from V and 0 bases from J, with 18 bases between. This CDR3 has 18 amino acids. Looked up from germline, CDR1 is SGHTA and CDR2 is FQGNSA. This chain's CDR3 is CASSLRPAQPHSTDTQYF. CDR3 bases: TGTGCCAGCAGCTTAAGACCGGCTCAACCTCATAGCACAGATACGCAGTATTTT.

In nucleotides, the CDR3 is TGTGCCAGCAGCCTCTGGACTAGCGGGAGCCACGAGCAGTACTTC. Translation gives CASSLWTSGSHEQYF. The J gene is TRBJ2-7, the V gene TRBV7-2; 13 bases line up with TRBD2. The CDR3 length is 15 residues. Trimming cost V 5 bases and J 5 bases; bases outside gene matches: 6. Germline V gene sequence: CDR1 SGHTA, CDR2 FQGNSA. Combining the CDR3 with reference TRBV7-2 and TRBJ2-7 gives the whole variable domain GAGVSQSPSNKVTEKGKDVELRCDPISGHTALYWYRQSLGQGLEFLIYFQGNSAPDKSGLPSDRFSAERTGGSVSTLTIQRTQQEDSAVYLCASSLWTSGSHEQYFGPGTRLTVT.

This clonotype appeared a few times. The rearrangement links TRBV6-1 to TRBJ2-3; maybe TRBD2 (6 bases). The germline gives CDR1 MNHNS, CDR2 SASEGT. This CDR3 has 15 residues. Trimming pared 3 bases from V and 4 bases from J, leaving 14 bases between. Here the CDR3 DNA reads TGTGCCAGCAGTGACTATAGCGGCGGCGCAGATACGCAGTATTTT. This codes for CASSDYSGGADTQYF.